This T cell receptor beta chain was captured by sequencing in a study of sequential checkpoint blockade in melanoma. On the study more broadly: First-line arms were nivolumab then ipilimumab, or the reverse, randomized 1:1. Maintenance nivolumab came after either treatment sequence.

The protocol was immunoSEQ multiplex PCR, while the TCRdb copy is restricted to in-frame clones and leaves out a portion. The table records approximately 9,300 clones, roughly 72% of them present only once. The V and J ends lost 1 base and 5 bases, in that order; junction bases with no gene match: 7. This CDR3 contains 15 residues. Germline assignment: CDR1 LGHNA and CDR2 YSLEER. Sample treatment: randomized to nivolumab then ipilimumab (arm A) or the reverse (arm B). From thawed PBMCs, live CD3+CD8+ cells negative for CD19 and CD56 were sorted. The sample here was CD8+ T cells sorted from blood (inferred from file names), taken from a patient given nivolumab and ipilimumab in sequence. The V and J genes are TRBV4-3 and TRBJ2-7; 8 bases agree with TRBD2. The TCR comes from a human donor with melanoma. The CDR3 reads CASSQVDGGANEQYF. CDR3 coding DNA: TGCGCCAGCAGCCAAGTCGACGGGGGGGCGAACGAGCAGTACTTC.